This TCR beta chain was recovered during a study of T cell responses to AZD1222 COVID-19 vaccine. V was cut by 0 bases and J by 0 bases, with 16 bases left in between. Germline lookup yields CDR1 LGHNT and CDR2 FRNRAP. The CDR3 runs 18 residues. Profiled with immunoSEQ multiplex PCR; TCRdb holds only in-frame clones, not every one. The table has 90,000 to 130,000 clones, over 85% seen once. The V and J genes are TRBV12-5 and TRBJ2-3; D is perhaps TRBD2 (5 bases). This specimen was peripheral blood, taken on day 0 of MenACWY control vaccination. The clonotype originates from an adult in good health. In DNA form, the CDR3 reads TGTGCTAGTGGTTTGGTCTTAGATGGGAGCGTGAGCACAGATACGCAGTATTTT. Protein: CASGLVLDGSVSTDTQYF.